A single sample is the source of the 24 T cell receptor beta chains below, sequenced in a study of shared clonotypes between healthy human individuals. In the naive CD8 group, cells lacked CD45RO and were positively selected for CCR7, so terminally differentiated effector memory CD45RA+ cells were left out. Assay: immunoSEQ multiplex PCR; the TCRdb copy retains only in-frame clones and omits some. The sample has roughly 770,000 clones; roughly 96% are singletons. Material: naive CD8+ T cells sorted from blood. The receptors were sampled from a man aged 25-45 years in good health.

The V call is TRBV4-1, the J call TRBJ2-7, with D perhaps assigned TRBD1 or TRBD2 (6 bases each). The CDR3 sequence is 16 residues long. CDR1 and CDR2 (germline): MGHRA, YSYEKL. The V gene lost 4 bases and the J gene lost 3 bases, with 19 bases spanning the gap. The CDR3 DNA follows: TGCGCCAGCAGCCCTACAGGAGGGCAGGGGATCTACGAGCAGTACTTC. The encoded protein is CASSPTGGQGIYEQYF.

The chain is built from TRBV27 and TRBJ2-1; 11 bases fit TRBD1. The germline V gene encodes CDR1 MNHEY and CDR2 SMNVEV (reference sequence). V lost 9 bases, J lost 8 bases, and 3 bases stayed unmatched. CDR3 length equals 12 residues. CDR3 region: CASGTGGHEQFF. CDR3 sequence (DNA): TGTGCCAGTGGGACAGGGGGGCATGAGCAGTTCTTC.

This clone occurred once. V and J are TRBV27 and TRBJ2-1; D is perhaps TRBD2 (6 bases). Germline V gene data show CDR1 as MNHEY and CDR2 as SMNVEV (reference sequence). This CDR3 spans 18 amino acids. V was pared by 0 bases and J by 0 bases, with 15 bases between. The CDR3 loop reads CASSLSAASESSYNEQFF. The CDR3 nucleotides read TGTGCCAGCAGTTTATCGGCGGCTAGCGAGAGCTCCTACAATGAGCAGTTCTTC.

This chain joins TRBV7-9 and TRBJ2-5; D might be TRBD2 (6 bases). The CDR3 has 17 residues. The ends were cut back, 4 bases at V and 5 bases at J, with 23 bases in the middle. Germline assignment: CDR1 SEHNR and CDR2 FQNEAQ (reference sequence). The CDR3 is CASSWSSDGSWRETQYF. CDR3 bases: TGTGCCAGCAGCTGGTCTAGTGACGGGAGCTGGCGGGAGACCCAGTACTTC.

The gene calls are TRBV6-5 and TRBJ2-1; TRBD2 aligns across 7 bases. The CDR3 totals 15 residues. Germline V gene sequence: CDR1 MNHEY, CDR2 SVGAGI. J gave up 4 bases and V 7 bases, and 10 bases lay outside the gene matches. CDR3 DNA sequence: TGTGCCAGCACCGCCGGGGCGGGGGATTACAATGAGCAGTTCTTC. Its protein is CASTAGAGDYNEQFF.

This clone was recorded once. This sequence joins TRBV19 and TRBJ2-7; 8 bases are shared with TRBD2. Germline loops: CDR1 LNHDA, CDR2 SQIVND (reference sequence). The CDR3 is 14 residues long. Unmatched junction bases numbered 9, after V lost 8 bases and J lost 3 bases. DNA of the CDR3: TGTGCCAGTTCCCTCACGGGAGGGGTCTACGAGCAGTACTTC. It encodes CASSLTGGVYEQYF.

The chain links TRBV7-6 to TRBJ2-7; 7 positions agree with TRBD2. Germline values: CDR1 SGHVS, CDR2 FNYEAQ. The CDR3 covers 14 residues. Trimming cost V 4 bases and J 2 bases; bases outside gene matches: 5. The DNA of the CDR3 is TGTGCCAGCAGCTCAGATGCGGGGGCCTACGAGCAGTACTTC. Its translation is CASSSDAGAYEQYF.

The chain recombines TRBV15 with TRBJ2-7; 8 nucleotides line up with TRBD2. Germline CDR1 reads LNHNV; CDR2 reads YYDKDF (reference sequence). With 1 base clipped from V and 4 bases from J, the junction kept 6 bases outside the gene matches. This CDR3 comprises 15 residues. The CDR3 is CATSRGDSGTYEQYF. CDR3 in DNA: TGTGCCACCAGCAGAGGGGATAGCGGGACTTACGAGCAGTACTTC.

This chain uses TRBV7-9 with TRBJ1-1, with no clear D. The CDR3 contains 12 residues. V lost 2 bases, J lost 7 bases, and 8 bases lay in between. Germline CDR1 and CDR2: SEHNR and FQNEAQ (reference sequence). CDR3 bases: TGTGCCAGCAGCTTACAGATCCATGAAGCTTTCTTT. Amino acid sequence: CASSLQIHEAFF.

The chain has TRBV11-1 and TRBJ1-2; the D is unclear. Trimming took off 3 bases at V and 4 bases at J, with 9 bases between the two ends. CDR1 and CDR2 (germline): SGHAT, FQDESV (reference sequence). This CDR3 is 13 amino acids long. The CDR3 DNA reads TGTGCCAGCAGCTTCATTTCGGGCTATGGCTACACCTTC. Its translation is CASSFISGYGYTF.

The rearrangement joins TRBV5-4 to TRBJ1-4; no definite D call. Trimming pared 0 bases from V and 7 bases from J, leaving 10 bases between. This CDR3 is 14 amino acids long. The germline V gene has CDR1 SGHNT and CDR2 YYREEE (reference sequence). CDR3 nucleotides: TGTGCCAGCAGCTTGGAAGAACGGGGTGAAAAACTGTTTTTT. Its protein is CASSLEERGEKLFF. Combining the CDR3 with reference TRBV5-4 and TRBJ1-4 gives the whole variable domain ETGVTQSPTHLIKTRGQQVTLRCSSQSGHNTVSWYQQALGQGPQFIFQYYREEENGRGNFPPRFSGLQFPNYSSELNVNALELDDSALYLCASSLEERGEKLFFGSGTQLSVL.

The CDR3 DNA follows: TGTGCCAGCTTCACCCGCAGGACAGGGATCAGGGGCTACACCTTC. It encodes CASFTRRTGIRGYTF. The rearrangement links TRBV27 to TRBJ1-2; 8 positions match TRBD1. CDR3 length: 15 amino acids. V gave up 8 bases and J gave up 8 bases; unmatched junction bases: 16. Per germline, CDR1 MNHEY and CDR2 SMNVEV (reference sequence).

The chain combines TRBV11-2 with TRBJ2-3, with D perhaps matching TRBD1 (5 bases). V lost 4 bases and J 4 bases, leaving 12 bases between the germline ends. This CDR3 spans 14 amino acids. In germline, CDR1 is SGHAT, CDR2 FQNNGV. CDR3 protein: CASSSPTAPDTQYF. CDR3 bases: TGTGCCAGCAGCTCCCCGACAGCACCAGATACGCAGTATTTT.

The chain employs TRBV19 and TRBJ2-1; D is undetermined. This CDR3 spans 13 amino acids. Trimming pared 3 bases from V and 5 bases from J, leaving 8 bases between. Germline-derived CDR1 and CDR2 are LNHDA and SQIVND (reference sequence). The CDR3 here is CASSMARNNEQFF. In DNA, the CDR3 is TGTGCCAGTAGTATGGCTAGAAACAATGAGCAGTTCTTC.

As concerns this clone: This same CDR3 is encoded by further DNA sequences in the sample. The V call is TRBV11-3, the J call TRBJ2-7, with D perhaps being TRBD1 or TRBD2 (5 bases each). CDR3 size: 13 residues. Between the trimmed V and J ends, which lost 5 bases and 3 bases, there was a span of 11 bases. Germline lookup yields CDR1 SGHNT and CDR2 YENEEA. The CDR3 protein is CASSPGTGYEQYF. The CDR3 region has the DNA TGTGCCAGCAGCCCCGGGACCGGCTACGAGCAGTACTTC.

This sequence joins TRBV4-2 and TRBJ2-2; TRBD2 aligns across 8 bases. The junction had 3 bases not matched to a gene; V was cut back by 3 bases and J by 6 bases. The CDR3 length is 14 residues. Germline V lookup: CDR1 LGHNA, CDR2 YNFKEQ. The CDR3 here is CASSHPTSAGELFF. The DNA of the CDR3 is TGTGCCAGCAGCCACCCGACTAGCGCCGGGGAGCTGTTTTTT.

This chain uses TRBV27 with TRBJ2-7; unclear D gene. The ends were cut back, 2 bases at V and 4 bases at J, with 9 bases in the middle. The CDR3 covers 13 residues. Per the germline V gene, CDR1 is MNHEY and CDR2 is SMNVEV (reference sequence). The CDR3 DNA is TGTGCCAGCAGTTTAGTAGTAGGATACGAGCAGTACTTC. Translation gives CASSLVVGYEQYF.

Notes on this clone: The same CDR3 also results from other DNA sequences found in this sample. V is TRBV5-1 and J is TRBJ2-1; 11 bases agree with TRBD1. Trimming took 3 bases from V and 2 from J; bases not matched to a gene: 1. Germline V gives CDR1 SGHRS, CDR2 YFSETQ. This CDR3 region has 15 residues. CDR3 sequence (DNA): TGCGCCAGCAGCTCGGGACAGGGGGCCTACAATGAGCAGTTCTTC. Translating gives CASSSGQGAYNEQFF.

This chain links TRBV6-5 with TRBJ1-2, with D unresolved. V gave up 5 bases and J gave up 3 bases, with 13 bases separating them. The CDR3 length is 14 residues. Germline lookup yields CDR1 MNHEY and CDR2 SVGAGI. The CDR3 nucleotides are TGTGCCAGCAGTCCGAACAGTTTTGACTATGGCTACACCTTC. It codes for CASSPNSFDYGYTF.

The chain employs TRBV7-2 and TRBJ2-7; tentative D call: TRBD2 (5 bases). V lost 3 bases, J lost 0 bases, and 12 bases lay in between. Germline-derived CDR1 and CDR2 are SGHTA and FQGNSA. The CDR3 is made up of 15 amino acids. CDR3 sequence reads: CASSLWEQSSYEQYF. In DNA, the CDR3 is TGTGCCAGCAGCTTGTGGGAGCAGAGCTCCTACGAGCAGTACTTC. The variable domain in full, with the rest retrieved from reference TRBV7-2 and TRBJ2-7, is GAGVSQSPSNKVTEKGKDVELRCDPISGHTALYWYRQSLGQGLEFLIYFQGNSAPDKSGLPSDRFSAERTGGSVSTLTIQRTQQEDSAVYLCASSLWEQSSYEQYFGPGTRLTVT.

The rearrangement links TRBV19 to TRBJ2-7; D is perhaps TRBD1 (6 bases). The CDR3 is 14 residues long. Germline CDR1 and CDR2: LNHDA and SQIVND (reference sequence). V lost 10 bases and J 2 bases, leaving 18 bases between the germline ends. The CDR3: CAIDGQPVAYEQYF. The CDR3 DNA follows: TGTGCCATCGATGGACAGCCCGTCGCCTACGAGCAGTACTTC.

The rearrangement uses TRBV5-1 and TRBJ2-1; D is unresolved. The germline V gene encodes CDR1 SGHRS and CDR2 YFSETQ. The length of the CDR3 is 12 residues. V gave up 4 bases and J gave up 5 bases, with 7 bases separating them. DNA for the CDR3: TGCGCCAGCAGCCCCCCGAACAATGAGCAGTTCTTC. Translating gives CASSPPNNEQFF.

The chain recombines TRBV5-4 with TRBJ2-7, with D maybe TRBD1 (5 bases). The V and J ends lost 2 bases and 5 bases respectively, with 11 bases between them. CDR3 length: 13 amino acids. Germline loops: CDR1 SGHNT, CDR2 YYREEE (reference sequence). In DNA, the CDR3 is TGTGCCAGCAGCTTCACAGGTGTAGACGAGCAGTACTTC. Translated, it gives CASSFTGVDEQYF.

The CDR3: CASSPRDIGEKLFF. DNA of the CDR3: TGTGCCAGCAGCCCTCGGGACATTGGAGAAAAACTGTTTTTT. V and J are TRBV14 and TRBJ1-4; possibly TRBD1 for D (6 bases). CDR3 length equals 14 residues. Germline V gene sequence: CDR1 SGHDN, CDR2 FVKESK. V lost 4 bases and J 8 bases, leaving 14 bases between the germline ends.